The 28 T cell receptor beta chains below come from one sample, sequenced in a study of blood T cell repertoires in COVID-19. Only in-frame clones appear in the TCRdb table, and some are missing; sequencing was by immunoSEQ multiplex PCR. The sample contains 150,000 to 200,000 clones, around 81% of which appear only once. The specimen sequenced was peripheral blood. Every receptor here comes from a human donor with acute or convalescent COVID-19. The donor label of this sample is uncertain.

V is TRBV7-3 and J is TRBJ2-1; TRBD2 matches 11 bases. Germline V CDR1 and CDR2: SGHTA, FQGTGA. Trimming removed 8 bases from V and 7 bases from J; junction bases left unmatched: 4. The CDR3 contains 13 residues. The CDR3 loop is CASGSGRVNEQFF. CDR3 nucleotide sequence: TGTGCCAGCGGTAGCGGGAGGGTAAATGAGCAGTTCTTC. The full variable domain, completed using reference TRBV7-3 and TRBJ2-1, is GAGVSQTPSNKVTEKGKYVELRCDPISGHTALYWYRQSLGQGPEFLIYFQGTGAADDSGLPNDRFFAVRPEGSVSTLKIQRTERGDSAVYLCASGSGRVNEQFFGPGTRLTVL.

The chain joins TRBV27 to TRBJ2-5; maybe TRBD2 (8 bases). The CDR3 is made up of 16 amino acids. The V end was cut by 3 bases, the J end by 5 bases, with 19 bases between. Germline V CDR1 and CDR2: MNHEY, SMNVEV (reference sequence). The chain's CDR3 is CASSFRRGLGGETQYF. The DNA of the CDR3 is TGTGCCAGCAGTTTCCGGAGGGGACTAGGGGGCGAGACCCAGTACTTC.

CDR3 in DNA: TGTGCCAGCAGCGTAAGGGACAGTGAAGCTTTCTTT. Translated: CASSVRDSEAFF. The chain has TRBV9 and TRBJ1-1; 7 bases are a match to TRBD1. The V gene end was trimmed by 1 base and the J gene end by 7 bases; junction bases not matched to a gene: 1. Germline-derived CDR1 and CDR2 are SGDLS and YYNGEE. The CDR3 extends over 12 amino acids.

The CDR3: CASSPPTGGNTIYF. Here the CDR3 DNA reads TGTGCCAGCTCACCACCGACAGGGGGAAACACCATATATTTT. The rearrangement uses TRBV18 and TRBJ1-3; 7 bases agree with TRBD1. V lost 0 bases, J lost 4 bases, and 0 bases stayed unmatched. Germline loops: CDR1 KGHSH, CDR2 LQKENI. CDR3 length equals 14 residues.

There are a few counts of this clone. V gene TRBV7-6 combines with J gene TRBJ2-1; D might be TRBD2 (5 bases). V lost 7 bases and J 7 bases, leaving 14 bases between the germline ends. Germline CDR1 SGHVS, CDR2 FNYEAQ. The CDR3 loop spans 13 amino acids. This chain's CDR3 is CASKFGVGNEQFF. CDR3 DNA: TGTGCCAGCAAGTTCGGGGTGGGGAATGAGCAGTTCTTC.

The rearrangement joins TRBV6-5 to TRBJ1-5; maybe TRBD1 (5 bases). The length of the CDR3 is 14 residues. Between the trimmed V and J ends, which lost 6 bases and 4 bases, there was a span of 13 bases. Germline V gene sequence: CDR1 MNHEY, CDR2 SVGAGI. The CDR3 bases are TGTGCCAGCAGCCCCAGAAGGGGTAATCAGCCCCAGCATTTT. It codes for CASSPRRGNQPQHF.

V and J are TRBV19 and TRBJ1-4; D possibly corresponds to TRBD1 (6 bases). The V gene's germline CDR1 is LNHDA and CDR2 SQIVND (reference sequence). Deletions cut 8 bases from V and 0 bases from J, with 13 bases between. The CDR3 loop spans 15 amino acids. The DNA for the CDR3 is TGTGCCAGTGAGAGACAGGCTGCAACTAATGAAAAACTGTTTTTT. It is translated as CASERQAATNEKLFF.

This clone is a singleton in its sample. The V call is TRBV7-3, the J call TRBJ2-2, with a weak D call TRBD1 (5 bases). V gave up 1 base and J gave up 1 base, with 13 bases separating them. The V gene's germline CDR1 is SGHTA and CDR2 FQGTGA. The CDR3 totals 17 residues. The CDR3 here is CASSLRGSLLNTGELFF. CDR3 bases: TGTGCCAGCAGCTTAAGGGGCTCCTTATTGAACACCGGGGAGCTGTTTTTT.

This sequence joins TRBV19 and TRBJ2-2; no clear D. V lost 0 bases and J lost 6, with 8 bases in between. Looked up from germline, CDR1 is LNHDA and CDR2 is SQIVND (reference sequence). CDR3 length: 14 amino acids. The CDR3 bases are TGTGCCAGTAGTATAGAGCTCCGGTCCGGGGAGCTGTTTTTT. It is translated as CASSIELRSGELFF.

The chain uses TRBV13 and TRBJ2-7, with D perhaps TRBD2 (5 bases). From germline, CDR1 is PRHDT and CDR2 FYEKMQ (reference sequence). The CDR3 is 13 amino acids. The V gene lost 2 bases and the J gene lost 5 bases, with 10 bases spanning the gap. The CDR3, as DNA: TGTGCCAGCAGCTTACGGGGTGGGGACGAGCAGTACTTC. It codes for CASSLRGGDEQYF.

The chain employs TRBV5-1 and TRBJ2-1; 7 bases fit TRBD1. The V and J ends lost 0 bases and 11 bases, in that order; junction bases with no gene match: 11. The CDR3 spans 15 residues. The germline CDR1 and CDR2 sequences are SGHRS and YFSETQ. The CDR3 region has the DNA TGCGCCAGCAGCTTGGGACAGGGTAACCAACCAAAGCAGTTCTTC. It codes for CASSLGQGNQPKQFF.

This sequence joins TRBV4-2 and TRBJ2-3, with 10 bases lining up with TRBD2. CDR3 length: 16 residues. V was clipped by 1 base and J by 1 base; unmatched bases: 2. Germline-derived CDR1 and CDR2 are LGHNA and YNFKEQ. This CDR3 reads CASSQVTSGGTDTQYF. DNA for the CDR3: TGTGCCAGCAGCCAAGTAACTAGCGGGGGCACAGATACGCAGTATTTT.

The chain carries TRBV9 and TRBJ2-1, with 7 bases aligning to TRBD1. CDR3 length equals 14 residues. Looked up from germline, CDR1 is SGDLS and CDR2 is YYNGEE. Trimming at V came to 2 bases and at J to 6 bases, leaving 5 bases not matched to a gene. CDR3 sequence (DNA): TGTGCCAGCAGCGTGATGGACAGGATCAATGAGCAGTTCTTC. Its protein product is CASSVMDRINEQFF.

The chain combines TRBV2 with TRBJ2-1; D is ambiguous. Germline V gene lookup returns CDR1 SNHLY and CDR2 FYNNEI. The CDR3 is 14 residues long. V was shortened by 3 bases and J by 0 bases, with 6 bases between the two germline ends. The DNA of the CDR3 is TGTGCCAGCAGTGACTGGAGCTCCTACAATGAGCAGTTCTTC. Translation: CASSDWSSYNEQFF.

The sample holds a few counts of this clone. This chain links TRBV28 with TRBJ2-7, with D hard to call. There are 13 residues in the CDR3. Germline assignment: CDR1 MDHEN and CDR2 SYDVKM. V shed 6 bases and J shed 6 bases, with 15 bases lying between them. The CDR3 is CASRNDMLLEQYF. Written as DNA, the CDR3 is TGTGCCAGCAGGAATGACATGCTGCTCGAGCAGTACTTC.

V is TRBV19 and J is TRBJ1-5, with TRBD1 as a possible D gene (6 bases). V was pared by 6 bases and J by 5 bases, with 17 bases between. This CDR3 region has 15 residues. CDR1 is LNHDA, CDR2 SQIVND, per germline (reference sequence). The CDR3 DNA sequence: TGTGCCAGTAGAAGAACAGGGAATTACGATCAGCCCCAGCATTTT. It encodes CASRRTGNYDQPQHF.

The chain combines TRBV18 with TRBJ2-3, with TRBD1 as a possible D gene (6 bases). The CDR3 extends over 15 amino acids. Germline V gene lookup returns CDR1 KGHSH and CDR2 LQKENI. Trimming took off 3 bases at V and 1 base at J, with 11 bases between the two ends. The CDR3 nucleotides read TGTGCCAGCTCACCCCGGGACATCGGCACAGATACGCAGTATTTT. It is translated as CASSPRDIGTDTQYF.

The chain recombines TRBV4-1 with TRBJ2-4; the match to TRBD1 covers 7 bases. V lost 0 bases, J lost 0 bases, and 8 bases stayed unmatched. CDR3 length: 18 residues. CDR1 is MGHRA and CDR2 is YSYEKL in the germline V gene. CDR3 in DNA: TGCGCCAGCAGCCAAGAGACAGGGACCTTACTAGCCAAAAACATTCAGTACTTC. Encoded protein: CASSQETGTLLAKNIQYF.

The chain recombines TRBV10-3 with TRBJ2-1, with D possibly matching TRBD2 (7 bases). CDR1 and CDR2 (germline): ENHRY, SYGVKD. The V end was cut by 8 bases, the J end by 7 bases, with 21 bases between. The CDR3 has 15 amino acids. The CDR3 spells CAILRGAGEGNEQFF. In nucleotides, the CDR3 is TGTGCCATCCTCCGGGGGGCGGGTGAAGGGAATGAGCAGTTCTTC.

This chain joins TRBV20-1 and TRBJ2-3; 8 bases line up with TRBD2. The J segment lost 6 bases and the V segment lost 3 bases, leaving 8 bases of the junction unmatched. Germline V gives CDR1 DFQATT, CDR2 SNEGSKA (reference sequence). The CDR3 covers 14 residues. The CDR3 DNA reads as TGCAGTGCTAGTAACGGGAGGGCCTCGGATACGCAGTATTTT. Protein product: CSASNGRASDTQYF.

The chain couples TRBV10-3 to TRBJ2-2, with D hard to call. Looked up from germline, CDR1 is ENHRY and CDR2 is SYGVKD. The CDR3 is 12 amino acids. CDR3 nucleotide sequence: TGTGCGGTGGGCCCGAACACCGGGGAGCTGTTTTTT. Protein product: CAVGPNTGELFF.

This rearrangement joins TRBV28 to TRBJ2-3; 7 positions agree with TRBD2. CDR1 and CDR2 (germline): MDHEN, SYDVKM. Trimming cost V 5 bases and J 0 bases; bases outside gene matches: 8. CDR3 size: 16 residues. CDR3 protein: CASSLGGISSTDTQYF. CDR3 nucleotides: TGTGCCAGCAGTCTGGGGGGGATTTCTAGCACAGATACGCAGTATTTT.

The chain joins TRBV28 to TRBJ2-2, with a tentative D call TRBD2 (5 bases). V gave up 2 bases and J gave up 7 bases, with 8 bases separating them. CDR3 length equals 13 residues. From germline, CDR1 is MDHEN and CDR2 SYDVKM. CDR3 bases: TGTGCCAGCAGTTTACGAGCGGTCGGGGAGCTGTTTTTT. This sequence encodes CASSLRAVGELFF.

The chain uses TRBV19 and TRBJ2-3, with TRBD1 matching over 10 bases. Germline assignment: CDR1 LNHDA and CDR2 SQIVND (reference sequence). V lost 4 bases and J lost 6; bases outside the gene matches: 4. The CDR3 has 14 amino acids. The CDR3 loop is CASSKGTGVDTQYF. DNA of the CDR3: TGTGCCAGTAGTAAAGGGACAGGGGTCGATACGCAGTATTTT.

The genes are TRBV9 and TRBJ1-3, with D unresolved. Trimming shortened V by 2 bases and J by 4 bases, and 13 bases separated the two germline ends. The CDR3 is made up of 15 amino acids. The germline V gene has CDR1 SGDLS and CDR2 YYNGEE. CDR3: CASSVGGLAGNTIYF. In nucleotides, the CDR3 is TGTGCCAGCAGCGTTGGTGGACTGGCCGGAAACACCATATATTTT.

CDR3 protein: CASRRVAGRETQYF. CDR3 coding DNA: TGTGCCAGCAGAAGGGTAGCGGGACGAGAGACCCAGTACTTC. The chain carries TRBV7-2 and TRBJ2-5; 8 bases fit TRBD2. The junction had 7 bases not matched to a gene; V was cut back by 6 bases and J by 4 bases. The germline CDR1 and CDR2 sequences are SGHTA and FQGNSA. This CDR3 has 14 amino acids.

The rearrangement links TRBV6-1 to TRBJ1-1; TRBD1 matches 11 bases. V was clipped by 8 bases and J by 7 bases; unmatched bases: 6. The length of the CDR3 is 13 residues. Germline assignment: CDR1 MNHNS and CDR2 SASEGT. The CDR3 reads CASHRDRGNEAFF. CDR3 nucleotides: TGTGCCAGCCATAGGGACAGGGGGAATGAAGCTTTCTTT.

The V and J genes are TRBV5-1 and TRBJ1-4; D gene ambiguous. CDR3 length: 15 residues. Trimming took off 1 base at V and 7 bases at J, with 14 bases between the two ends. Germline values: CDR1 SGHRS, CDR2 YFSETQ. This chain's CDR3 is CASSLQSGKSEKLFF. The CDR3 DNA sequence: TGCGCCAGCAGCTTGCAGTCCGGGAAGAGTGAAAAACTGTTTTTT.